Below, 27 T cell receptor beta chains from the same sample are listed, as sequenced in a study of T cell responses to AZD1222 COVID-19 vaccine. Only in-frame clones appear in the TCRdb table, and some are missing; sequencing was by immunoSEQ multiplex PCR. This table holds 120,000 or so clones, about nine tenths found once. Source: peripheral blood, taken on day 0 of AZD1222 vaccination. These receptors all come from an adult in good health.

The genes are TRBV6-5 and TRBJ1-2; 7 bases fit TRBD1. The CDR3 contains 13 residues. The germline gives CDR1 MNHEY, CDR2 SVGAGI. The ends lost 6 bases at V and 8 bases at J; junction bases unmatched: 9. Here the CDR3 reads CASRGTGEGGYTF. As DNA, the CDR3 is TGTGCCAGCAGGGGAACAGGGGAAGGCGGCTACACCTTC.

The J gene is TRBJ2-6, the V gene TRBV27, with D unclear. The CDR3 totals 16 residues. Germline assignment: CDR1 MNHEY and CDR2 SMNVEV (reference sequence). Trimming cost V 2 bases and J 2 bases, with 10 bases left between them. CDR3 in amino acids: CASSLGRSAGANVLTF. The CDR3 bases are TGTGCCAGCAGTTTAGGACGGTCAGCTGGGGCCAACGTCCTGACTTTC.

The CDR3 protein is CASSFTGSGNTIYF. The CDR3 DNA reads TGTGCCAGCAGCTTTACAGGATCTGGAAACACCATATATTTT. This chain connects TRBV11-1 to TRBJ1-3, with D tentatively TRBD1 (5 bases). Germline V gene lookup returns CDR1 SGHAT and CDR2 FQDESV (reference sequence). Trimming shortened V by 3 bases and J by 1 base, and 7 bases separated the two germline ends. The CDR3 sequence is 14 residues long.

V gene TRBV28 combines with J gene TRBJ2-7; a possible D gene is TRBD1 (5 bases). Germline V gene lookup returns CDR1 MDHEN and CDR2 SYDVKM. This CDR3 is 11 amino acids long. The V end was cut by 10 bases, the J end by 6 bases, with 13 bases between. CDR3 nucleotides: TGTGCCACCCAGGGTTTTCGCGAGCAGTACTTC. Amino acid sequence: CATQGFREQYF.

This chain joins TRBV12-5 and TRBJ2-2, with D perhaps TRBD2 (6 bases). Deletions cut 4 bases from V and 3 bases from J, with 15 bases between. CDR1 is LGHNT, CDR2 FRNRAP, per germline. The CDR3 runs 16 residues. The CDR3 DNA follows: TGTGCTAGTGGTTCCCCCGGCGGGGTAGACACCGGGGAGCTGTTTTTT. Its protein product is CASGSPGGVDTGELFF.

This chain connects TRBV3-1 (or the pseudogene TRBV3-2) to TRBJ2-5; 9 bases map to TRBD2. V trimming: 3 bases; J trimming: 5 bases; junction bases outside the gene matches: 10. The V gene's germline CDR1 is LGHDT and CDR2 YNNKEL (reference sequence). This CDR3 has 16 amino acids. The CDR3 loop reads CASSQWASGMVETQYF. The CDR3 DNA is TGTGCCAGCAGCCAGTGGGCTAGCGGGATGGTGGAGACCCAGTACTTC.

The J gene is TRBJ1-1, the V gene TRBV5-4; no clear D gene. This CDR3 is built from 15 residues. Germline values: CDR1 SGHNT, CDR2 YYREEE (reference sequence). V gave up 4 bases and J gave up 0 bases, with 13 bases separating them. The CDR3 DNA sequence: TGTGCCAGCAGCCCCCCCCACATTATGAACACTGAAGCTTTCTTT. This encodes CASSPPHIMNTEAFF.

The V call is TRBV4-3, the J call TRBJ2-3; TRBD2 aligns across 9 bases. The length of the CDR3 is 14 residues. Germline assignment: CDR1 LGHNA and CDR2 YSLEER. V trimming: 4 bases; J trimming: 4 bases; junction bases outside the gene matches: 3. The CDR3 DNA sequence: TGCGCCAGCAGCCGGGGACTAGCCTCAGATACGCAGTATTTT. Amino acid sequence: CASSRGLASDTQYF.

This chain joins TRBV14 and TRBJ2-1, with 7 bases matching TRBD2. Trimming at V came to 5 bases and at J to 10 bases, leaving 17 bases not matched to a gene. The CDR3 runs 16 residues. Germline CDR1 and CDR2: SGHDN and FVKESK. CDR3 amino acids: CASSRAGTLGNREQFF. CDR3 sequence (DNA): TGTGCCAGCAGCAGAGCGGGGACGCTGGGAAACCGGGAGCAGTTCTTC.

The chain carries TRBV9 and TRBJ1-2; D might be TRBD1 (6 bases). This CDR3 is built from 14 residues. V was cut by 0 bases and J by 4 bases, with 10 bases left in between. Germline V gives CDR1 SGDLS, CDR2 YYNGEE. The CDR3 here is CASSVERGLYGYTF. The CDR3 DNA reads TGTGCCAGCAGCGTAGAGCGGGGGCTCTATGGCTACACCTTC.

The chain uses TRBV12-3 or TRBV12-4 and TRBJ2-1, with D hard to call. V was shortened by 1 base and J by 5 bases, with 3 bases between the two germline ends. This CDR3 comprises 12 residues. The CDR3 spells CASSLVDNEQFF. CDR3 nucleotide sequence: TGTGCCAGCAGTTTAGTGGACAATGAGCAGTTCTTC.

V is TRBV19 and J is TRBJ1-5; D is unclear. The germline CDR1 and CDR2 sequences are LNHDA and SQIVND (reference sequence). Trimming removed 7 bases from V and 4 bases from J, with 17 bases in between. The CDR3 is 15 residues long. The CDR3 sequence: CASTRKGQENQPQHF. For the CDR3, the DNA is TGTGCCAGTACCCGAAAAGGGCAGGAGAATCAGCCCCAGCATTTT.

V and J are TRBV27 and TRBJ1-5; 9 bases line up with TRBD1. V gave up 6 bases and J gave up 6 bases; unmatched junction bases: 6. The CDR3 is made up of 14 amino acids. The V gene's germline CDR1 is MNHEY and CDR2 SMNVEV (reference sequence). Here the CDR3 DNA reads TGTGCCAGCAGGCCTACAGGGGGCACTCAGCCCCAGCATTTT. This encodes CASRPTGGTQPQHF.

V gene TRBV7-9 combines with J gene TRBJ2-7; D unclear. Germline CDR1 SEHNR, CDR2 FQNEAQ (reference sequence). CDR3 length: 14 amino acids. Trimming took off 0 bases at V and 0 bases at J, with 6 bases between the two ends. CDR3 sequence (DNA): TGTGCCAGCAGCTTAGCGGTCAGCTCCTACGAGCAGTACTTC. Amino acid sequence: CASSLAVSSYEQYF.

The rearrangement joins TRBV18 to TRBJ2-7, with D uncertain. This CDR3 is 14 amino acids long. Trimming took off 0 bases at V and 3 bases at J, with 9 bases between the two ends. Germline V CDR1 and CDR2: KGHSH, LQKENI. CDR3 region: CASSPPFTRYEQYF. The CDR3 nucleotides are TGTGCCAGCTCACCACCGTTCACTCGCTACGAGCAGTACTTC.

This clone was detected once. This sequence joins TRBV9 and TRBJ2-7; either TRBD1 or TRBD2 may fit D (6 bases each). Between the trimmed V and J ends, which lost 4 bases and 0 bases, there was a span of 14 bases. CDR3 length: 15 residues. Germline-derived CDR1 and CDR2 are SGDLS and YYNGEE. CDR3 nucleotides: TGTGCCAGCAGCTACTCGGGGGCCACCTCCTACGAGCAGTACTTC. Translation: CASSYSGATSYEQYF.

This chain links TRBV9 with TRBJ2-4; 7 bases align to TRBD2. V lost 3 bases, J lost 10 bases, and 19 bases stayed unmatched. This CDR3 contains 17 residues. CDR1 is SGDLS and CDR2 is YYNGEE in the germline V gene. The CDR3 DNA follows: TGTGCCAGCAGCGCCACACTGATGACGGGAGGAGGAGGTATTCAGTACTTC. Its protein is CASSATLMTGGGGIQYF. Looking up the rest from reference TRBV9 and TRBJ2-4 gives the full variable domain: DSGVTQTPKHLITATGQRVTLRCSPRSGDLSVYWYQQSLDQGLQFLIQYYNGEERAKGNILERFSAQQFPDLHSELNLSSLELGDSALYFCASSATLMTGGGGIQYFGAGTRLSVL.

The CDR3 DNA reads TGTGCCAGCAGTGAAGTCGGCGAGACCTACGAGCAGTACTTC. It codes for CASSEVGETYEQYF. The genes are TRBV25-1 and TRBJ2-7; no firm D call. V was shortened by 2 bases and J by 2 bases, with 10 bases between the two germline ends. The CDR3 has 14 amino acids. CDR1 MGHDK and CDR2 SYGVNS come from the germline V gene.

The chain is built from TRBV7-2 and TRBJ1-5, with 10 bases matching TRBD1. This CDR3 is built from 14 residues. J was trimmed by 5 bases and V by 5 bases; bases with no gene match: 3. Germline CDR1 SGHTA, CDR2 FQGNSA. The CDR3 is CASSRDRGHQPQHF. CDR3 bases: TGTGCCAGCAGCCGTGACAGGGGGCATCAGCCCCAGCATTTT.

This clone was counted only a few times. The J gene is TRBJ2-1, the V gene TRBV5-1, with TRBD1 matching over 8 bases. Germline-derived CDR1 and CDR2 are SGHRS and YFSETQ. The CDR3 is made up of 15 amino acids. J was trimmed by 1 base and V by 4 bases; bases with no gene match: 4. CDR3 nucleotides: TGCGCCAGCAGCCGACAGGGGTCATCCTACAATGAGCAGTTCTTC. It is translated as CASSRQGSSYNEQFF.

V usage is TRBV4-2 and J usage is TRBJ2-5; no clear D. V was cut by 0 bases and J by 5 bases, with 13 bases left in between. Germline values: CDR1 LGHNA, CDR2 YNFKEQ. This CDR3 comprises 15 residues. The CDR3 spells CASSQDGSFGETQYF. The CDR3 nucleotides are TGTGCCAGCAGCCAAGATGGTAGTTTTGGCGAGACCCAGTACTTC.

This clone has a handful of counts. The J gene is TRBJ2-1, the V gene TRBV30; 7 bases map to TRBD1. This CDR3 is 12 amino acids long. V trimming: 6 bases; J trimming: 6 bases; junction bases outside the gene matches: 5. The V gene's germline CDR1 is GTSNPN and CDR2 SVGIG (reference sequence). CDR3 sequence reads: CACPKGANEQFF. CDR3 nucleotide sequence: TGTGCCTGCCCAAAGGGGGCCAATGAGCAGTTCTTC.

The V and J genes are TRBV28 and TRBJ1-2; 8 positions match TRBD1. J gave up 5 bases and V 5 bases, and 13 bases lay outside the gene matches. The CDR3 has 16 amino acids. Germline V lookup: CDR1 MDHEN, CDR2 SYDVKM. The CDR3 protein is CASSLMTGEERYGYTF. CDR3 bases: TGTGCCAGCAGTCTAATGACAGGGGAGGAGAGGTATGGCTACACCTTC.

CDR3 loop: CASSARQGNHNEQYF. The CDR3 DNA is TGTGCCAGCAGTGCCCGACAGGGGAATCATAACGAGCAGTACTTC. This sequence joins TRBV25-1 and TRBJ2-7; 8 bases agree with TRBD1. Germline-derived CDR1 and CDR2 are MGHDK and SYGVNS. This CDR3 has 15 amino acids. After removal of 4 bases from V and 5 bases from J, the junction contained 10 bases not matched to a gene.

The chain carries TRBV4-1 and TRBJ2-1; D is undetermined. Trimming pared 5 bases from V and 0 bases from J, leaving 17 bases between. The germline V gene has CDR1 MGHRA and CDR2 YSYEKL. The CDR3 sequence is 17 residues long. The CDR3 DNA follows: TGCGCCAGCAGCGACCCCTCCGAGGCCCGCTCCTACAATGAGCAGTTCTTC. Encoded protein: CASSDPSEARSYNEQFF.

This chain uses TRBV7-9 with TRBJ1-2; D is perhaps TRBD1 (5 bases). Trimming cost V 7 bases and J 3 bases, with 15 bases left between them. There are 14 residues in the CDR3. Germline CDR1 reads SEHNR; CDR2 reads FQNEAQ (reference sequence). The CDR3 DNA sequence: TGTGCCAGCACCGAAGCGGGACTAGACTATGGCTACACCTTC. It encodes CASTEAGLDYGYTF.

V usage is TRBV6-5 and J usage is TRBJ1-2; D might be TRBD1 (5 bases). The CDR3 runs 16 residues. CDR1 is MNHEY and CDR2 is SVGAGI in the germline V gene. V lost 3 bases to trimming and J lost 2 bases, with 16 bases between them. CDR3 region: CASSYTTVRENYGYTF. DNA of the CDR3: TGTGCCAGCAGTTATACGACAGTCCGGGAGAACTATGGCTACACCTTC.